This T cell receptor (beta chain) was sequenced for a study of CD8+CD57+ T cells in acquired aplastic anemia. Study information: Yields of DNA that came from sorted CD4+ and CD8+ cells averaged roughly 3.2 ug. Where healthy donors were concerned, CD4+ cells averaged about 11 million reads.

Findings of the study overall: Patients and controls shared just under 30 CD8+ CDR3 sequences. The CD8+ Simpson's diversity of patients and controls was not significantly different.

The CDR3 contains 14 residues. V gave up 7 bases and J gave up 2 bases, with 11 bases separating them. Germline V gene lookup returns CDR1 MGHDK and CDR2 SYGVNS. Genomic DNA was employed as the template in profiling TCR beta VDJ and CDR3. Each CDR3 protein is one row after TCRdb ran MiXCR on the reads. The top ten hold roughly 3% of the sample, which has more than 150,000 distinct CDR3 sequences, 46% seen once. In this sample, this clonotype turned up many times. Its specificity is not known. The TCR was taken from a human donor in good health. The rearrangement links TRBV25-1 to TRBJ2-2; weak D call: TRBD1 (5 bases). The sequenced sample was sorted CD4+, CD8+, or CD8+CD57+ T cells (not recorded which) from PBMCs. The CDR3 protein is CASTPTVNTGELFF. DNA of the CDR3: TGTGCCAGCACCCCGACAGTTAACACCGGGGAGCTGTTTTTT.